A single sample is the source of the 20 T cell receptor beta chains below, sequenced in a study of control samples from healthy donors and cancer patients (TCRdb year 2020). Receptors were amplified or captured by the immunoSEQ multiplex PCR assay. Entries here come from immuneACCESS through TCRdb and include only in-frame sequences with V and J called. Some clones fail to appear in such tables; in the studies checked, an unresolved V gene covers under half of the shortfall, and the cause of the remainder is unknown. The sample table shows 95,000 to 150,000 clones, and about 89% are seen once. The ten most abundant clones make up about two fifths of the sample. Sequencing used blood. These receptor sequences come from a middle-aged man in good health.

V is TRBV29-1 and J is TRBJ2-7, with D perhaps TRBD2 (5 bases). This CDR3 has 11 residues. The V end lost 4 bases, the J end lost 3 bases, and 7 bases lay between the germline ends. Germline CDR1 reads SQVTM; CDR2 reads ANQGSEA. In DNA form, the CDR3 reads TGCAGCGTTGGCCGGGACTACGAGCAGTACTTC. This gives the protein CSVGRDYEQYF.

This chain's CDR3 is CASSLRDGSETQYF. Written as DNA, the CDR3 is TGCGCCAGCAGCTTGCGGGACGGTTCGGAGACCCAGTACTTC. This sequence joins TRBV5-1 and TRBJ2-5, with D perhaps assigned TRBD1 or TRBD2 (5 bases each). CDR3 length equals 14 residues. V dropped 1 base and J dropped 5 bases, with 12 bases sitting between them. Per the germline V gene, CDR1 is SGHRS and CDR2 is YFSETQ.

The chain carries TRBV4-1 and TRBJ2-5; no clear D. The germline CDR1 and CDR2 sequences are MGHRA and YSYEKL. Trimming stripped 4 bases from V and 2 bases from J, with 8 bases between. The CDR3 sequence is 13 residues long. CDR3 residues: CASSLVPQETQYF. CDR3 bases: TGCGCCAGCAGCCTCGTACCACAAGAGACCCAGTACTTC.

This chain's CDR3 is CASSQVNQLNTEAFF. CDR3 bases: TGTGCCAGCAGCCAAGTCAATCAGTTGAACACTGAAGCTTTCTTT. The rearrangement joins TRBV4-2 to TRBJ1-1; D not resolved. Germline V gene sequence: CDR1 LGHNA, CDR2 YNFKEQ. The V gene lost 1 base and the J gene lost 0 bases, with 9 bases spanning the gap. CDR3 size: 15 residues.

In DNA, the CDR3 is TGCGCCAGCAGCCAAGGGAGGGGGACTAACTATGGCTACACCTTC. Amino acid sequence: CASSQGRGTNYGYTF. The V gene is TRBV4-3, the J gene TRBJ1-2; maybe TRBD1 (6 bases). The CDR3 covers 15 residues. Deletions cut 1 base from V and 0 bases from J, with 9 bases between. The germline V gene encodes CDR1 LGHNA and CDR2 YSLEER.

The chain recombines TRBV7-2 with TRBJ1-5, with 8 bases fitting TRBD1. V gave up 4 bases and J gave up 4 bases; unmatched junction bases: 3. The germline gives CDR1 SGHTA, CDR2 FQGNSA. There are 14 residues in the CDR3. CDR3 residues: CASSSQGGNQPQHF. The CDR3 DNA reads TGTGCCAGCAGCTCACAGGGGGGTAATCAGCCCCAGCATTTT.

The chain joins TRBV6-6 to TRBJ2-3; TRBD1 or TRBD2 may be the D gene (5 bases each). The CDR3 length is 14 residues. V lost 1 base and J lost 6, with 11 bases in between. Germline V gene sequence: CDR1 MNHNY, CDR2 SVGAGI (reference sequence). The CDR3 reads CASSYYPGADTQYF. For the CDR3, the DNA is TGTGCCAGCAGTTACTACCCCGGGGCCGATACGCAGTATTTT.

On this clone: Other DNA sequences in this sample translate to the same CDR3. The chain uses TRBV5-1 and TRBJ1-2, with unresolved D. Germline CDR1 SGHRS, CDR2 YFSETQ. The CDR3 extends over 14 amino acids. The V end was cut by 0 bases, the J end by 1 base, with 7 bases between. CDR3 residues: CASSLVGDNYGYTF. CDR3 nucleotide sequence: TGCGCCAGCAGCTTGGTCGGGGATAACTATGGCTACACCTTC.

The chain uses TRBV5-5 and TRBJ2-7; possibly TRBD1 or TRBD2 for D (5 bases each). The V gene lost 4 bases and the J gene lost 3 bases, with 17 bases spanning the gap. Germline V gene data show CDR1 as SGHKS and CDR2 as YYEKEE (reference sequence). The CDR3 covers 15 residues. The CDR3 protein is CASSPQWGRFYEQYF. Written as DNA, the CDR3 is TGTGCCAGCAGCCCGCAATGGGGACGGTTCTACGAGCAGTACTTC.

V usage is TRBV6-6 and J usage is TRBJ1-6, with D maybe TRBD1 (5 bases). V shed 6 bases and J shed 2 bases, with 14 bases lying between them. The CDR3 consists of 16 residues. Looked up from germline, CDR1 is MNHNY and CDR2 is SVGAGI (reference sequence). As DNA, the CDR3 is TGTGCCAGCAGCGTCAACCGGGACGCCTATAATTCACCCCTCCACTTT. This gives the protein CASSVNRDAYNSPLHF.

V usage is TRBV10-3 and J usage is TRBJ2-5, with D perhaps given as TRBD1 or TRBD2 (5 bases each). Germline assignment: CDR1 ENHRY and CDR2 SYGVKD. V was cut by 3 bases and J by 1 base, with 15 bases left in between. This CDR3 region has 16 residues. Written as DNA, the CDR3 is TGTGCCATCAGTGACCCACCCTTCGGGACCCAAGAGACCCAGTACTTC. Translating it yields CAISDPPFGTQETQYF.

The chain combines TRBV29-1 with TRBJ2-3; maybe TRBD1 (5 bases). Trimming removed 6 bases from V and 3 bases from J, with 13 bases in between. This CDR3 is 13 amino acids long. Looked up from germline, CDR1 is SQVTM and CDR2 is ANQGSEA. CDR3 sequence reads: CSVAGLGTDTQYF. CDR3 nucleotides: TGCAGCGTAGCAGGGTTAGGTACAGATACGCAGTATTTT.

This clone has only a few counts. The chain carries TRBV9 and TRBJ2-3, with TRBD1 identical over 10 bases. With V trimmed by 0 bases and J by 6 bases, 4 bases remained unmatched. Per the germline V gene, CDR1 is SGDLS and CDR2 is YYNGEE. This CDR3 comprises 15 residues. CDR3 coding DNA: TGTGCCAGCAGCGTAGTAGGGACAGGGGTTGATACGCAGTATTTT. This translates into CASSVVGTGVDTQYF.

V is TRBV7-2 and J is TRBJ1-6; TRBD1 matches 8 bases. This CDR3 spans 15 amino acids. Germline V gene lookup returns CDR1 SGHTA and CDR2 FQGNSA. V dropped 5 bases and J dropped 8; count of bases not matched to a gene: 8. This CDR3 reads CASSKTGEGDSPLHF. In DNA, the CDR3 is TGTGCCAGCAGCAAGACAGGGGAAGGGGATTCACCCCTCCACTTT.

This clone was observed a few times. The chain employs TRBV5-6 and TRBJ2-1, with TRBD2 identical over 7 bases. The germline gives CDR1 SGHDT, CDR2 YYEEEE. V shed 4 bases and J 6 bases; nucleotides not matched to a gene: 10. This CDR3 is built from 15 residues. The CDR3 loop is CASSPGLGRINEQFF. The DNA of the CDR3 is TGTGCCAGCAGCCCTGGACTAGGGAGGATCAATGAGCAGTTCTTC.

The chain has TRBV6-6 and TRBJ1-1; 7 bases align to TRBD1. This CDR3 contains 14 residues. V dropped 6 bases and J dropped 10; count of bases not matched to a gene: 14. Germline values: CDR1 MNHNY, CDR2 SVGAGI (reference sequence). The CDR3 sequence is CASSPRGQYKRAFF. DNA of the CDR3: TGTGCCAGCAGCCCCAGGGGACAGTACAAGAGAGCTTTCTTT.

This chain links TRBV10-3 with TRBJ2-7; tentative D call: TRBD1 (6 bases). This CDR3 is 20 amino acids long. Germline V CDR1 and CDR2: ENHRY, SYGVKD. V shed 2 bases and J shed 2 bases, with 28 bases lying between them. CDR3 loop: CAISEGPLGQGKLGAYEQYF. The DNA for the CDR3 is TGTGCCATCAGTGAGGGTCCCCTTGGGCAGGGGAAATTAGGAGCCTACGAGCAGTACTTC.

The chain links TRBV7-2 to TRBJ1-4; 7 bases match TRBD1. Trimming removed 5 bases from V and 0 bases from J; junction bases left unmatched: 3. This CDR3 comprises 15 residues. Germline V gene data show CDR1 as SGHTA and CDR2 as FQGNSA. CDR3 amino acids: CASSPDRSTNEKLFF. The CDR3 nucleotides are TGTGCCAGCAGCCCGGACAGGTCAACTAATGAAAAACTGTTTTTT.

This sequence joins TRBV5-1 and TRBJ2-2, with a weak D call TRBD2 (6 bases). Trimming removed 5 bases at V and 2 bases at J, with 10 bases between. The CDR3 covers 14 residues. Germline V lookup: CDR1 SGHRS, CDR2 YFSETQ. The CDR3 reads CASSNSGNTGELFF. CDR3 in DNA: TGCGCCAGCAGTAATAGCGGCAACACCGGGGAGCTGTTTTTT.

The chain couples TRBV2 to TRBJ2-2; TRBD1 aligns across 7 bases. Per the germline V gene, CDR1 is SNHLY and CDR2 is FYNNEI. The CDR3 has 13 residues. V shed 6 bases, J shed 10 bases, and the junction held 8 bases outside the gene matches. CDR3 sequence reads: CASRVRQGKELFF. CDR3 nucleotide sequence: TGTGCCAGCAGAGTACGACAGGGCAAGGAGCTGTTTTTT.